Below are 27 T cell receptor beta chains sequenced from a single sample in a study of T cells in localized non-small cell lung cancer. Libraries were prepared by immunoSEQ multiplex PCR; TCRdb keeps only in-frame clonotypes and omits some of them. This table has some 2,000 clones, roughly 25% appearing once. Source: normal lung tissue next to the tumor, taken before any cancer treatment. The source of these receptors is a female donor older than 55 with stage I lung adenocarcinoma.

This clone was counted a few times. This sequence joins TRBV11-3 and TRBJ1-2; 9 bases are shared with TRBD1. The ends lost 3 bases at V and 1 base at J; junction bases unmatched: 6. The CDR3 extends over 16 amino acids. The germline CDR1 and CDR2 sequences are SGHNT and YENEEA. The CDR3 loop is CASSLDGTGHNYGYTF. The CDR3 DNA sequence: TGTGCCAGCAGCTTGGACGGGACAGGGCATAACTATGGCTACACCTTC.

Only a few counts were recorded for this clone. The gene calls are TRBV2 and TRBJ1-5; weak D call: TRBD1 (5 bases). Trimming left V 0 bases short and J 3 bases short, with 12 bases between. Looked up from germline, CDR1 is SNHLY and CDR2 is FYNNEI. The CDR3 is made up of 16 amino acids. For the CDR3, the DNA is TGTGCCAGCAGTGAAGCGGGACCCACATACAATCAGCCCCAGCATTTT. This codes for CASSEAGPTYNQPQHF.

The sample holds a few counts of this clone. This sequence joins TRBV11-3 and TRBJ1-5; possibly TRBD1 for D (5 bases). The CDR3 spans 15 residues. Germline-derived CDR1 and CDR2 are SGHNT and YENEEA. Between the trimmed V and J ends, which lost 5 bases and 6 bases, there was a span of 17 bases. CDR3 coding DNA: TGTGCCAGCAGCCCAACCGGGACGCGGATTCAGCCCCAGCATTTT. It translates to CASSPTGTRIQPQHF.

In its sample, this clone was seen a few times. The CDR3, as DNA: TGTGCCAGCAGTGAACAGGGTAAGCGCTACAATGAGCAGTTCTTC. Encoded protein: CASSEQGKRYNEQFF. J is TRBJ2-1 and V is TRBV9; the D gene is possibly TRBD1 (6 bases). CDR1 SGDLS and CDR2 YYNGEE come from the germline V gene. The V end was cut by 5 bases, the J end by 3 bases, with 15 bases between. The CDR3 runs 15 residues. Based on the CDR3 plus reference TRBV9 and TRBJ2-1, the full variable domain is DSGVTQTPKHLITATGQRVTLRCSPRSGDLSVYWYQQSLDQGLQFLIQYYNGEERAKGNILERFSAQQFPDLHSELNLSSLELGDSALYFCASSEQGKRYNEQFFGPGTRLTVL.

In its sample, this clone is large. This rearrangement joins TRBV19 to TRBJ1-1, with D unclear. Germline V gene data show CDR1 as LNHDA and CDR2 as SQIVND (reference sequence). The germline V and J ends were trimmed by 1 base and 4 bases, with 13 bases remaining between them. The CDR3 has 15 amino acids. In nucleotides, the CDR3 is TGTGCCAGTAGTATAGGAGCTGGGTGGAGCACTGAAGCTTTCTTT. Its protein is CASSIGAGWSTEAFF. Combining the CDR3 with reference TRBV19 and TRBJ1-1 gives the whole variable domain DGGITQSPKYLFRKEGQNVTLSCEQNLNHDAMYWYRQDPGQGLRLIYYSQIVNDFQKGDIAEGYSVSREKKESFPLTVTSAQKNPTAFYLCASSIGAGWSTEAFFGQGTRLTVV.

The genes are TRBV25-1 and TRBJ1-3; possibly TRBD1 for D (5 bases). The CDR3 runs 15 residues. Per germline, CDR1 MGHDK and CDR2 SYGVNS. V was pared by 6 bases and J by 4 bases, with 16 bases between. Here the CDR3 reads CASRDSLEEGNTIYF. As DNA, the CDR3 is TGTGCCAGCAGAGACAGCCTAGAGGAAGGAAACACCATATATTTT.

CDR3 in DNA: TGTGCCAGCAGCGTGATAGCGGGAGCTCTTTTCTTC. Its translation: CASSVIAGALFF. The chain is built from TRBV9 and TRBJ2-1, with 9 positions matching TRBD2. V shed 2 bases, J shed 16 bases, and the junction held 7 bases outside the gene matches. The CDR3 contains 12 residues. Germline values: CDR1 SGDLS, CDR2 YYNGEE.

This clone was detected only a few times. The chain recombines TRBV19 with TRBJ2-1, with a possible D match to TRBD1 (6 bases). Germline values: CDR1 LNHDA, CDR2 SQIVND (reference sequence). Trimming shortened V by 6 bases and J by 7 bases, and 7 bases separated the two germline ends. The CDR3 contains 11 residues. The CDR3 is CASRQGNEQFF. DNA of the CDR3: TGTGCCAGTAGACAGGGAAATGAGCAGTTCTTC.

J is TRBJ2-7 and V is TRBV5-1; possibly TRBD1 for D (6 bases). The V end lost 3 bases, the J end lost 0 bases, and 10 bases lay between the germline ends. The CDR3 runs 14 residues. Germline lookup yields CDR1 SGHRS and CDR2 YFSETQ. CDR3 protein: CASSSGQSSYEQYF. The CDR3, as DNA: TGCGCCAGCAGCTCTGGACAGAGCTCCTACGAGCAGTACTTC.

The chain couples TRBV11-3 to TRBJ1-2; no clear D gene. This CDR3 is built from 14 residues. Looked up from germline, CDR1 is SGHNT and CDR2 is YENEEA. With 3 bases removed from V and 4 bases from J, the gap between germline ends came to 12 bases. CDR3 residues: CASSFGEGPYGYTF. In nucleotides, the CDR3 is TGTGCCAGCAGCTTCGGGGAGGGCCCCTATGGCTACACCTTC. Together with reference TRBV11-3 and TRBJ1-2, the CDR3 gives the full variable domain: EAGVVQSPRYKIIEKKQPVAFWCNPISGHNTLYWYLQNLGQGPELLIRYENEEAVDDSQLPKDRFSAERLKGVDSTLKIQPAELGDSAVYLCASSFGEGPYGYTFGSGTRLTVV.

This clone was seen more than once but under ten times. CDR3 nucleotide sequence: TGCGCCAGCAGCCAAGATTTCCCAGGGCCCTCCTACGAGCAGTACTTC. Its protein product is CASSQDFPGPSYEQYF. The rearrangement joins TRBV1 to TRBJ2-7; the table's D call of TRBD1 was not tested on the DNA. TRBV1 is assigned pseudogene status. This CDR3 region has 16 residues.

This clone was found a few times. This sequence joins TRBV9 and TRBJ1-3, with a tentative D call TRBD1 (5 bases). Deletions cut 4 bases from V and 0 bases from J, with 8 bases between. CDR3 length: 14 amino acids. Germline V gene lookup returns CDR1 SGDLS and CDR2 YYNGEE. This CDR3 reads CASSKTGSGNTIYF. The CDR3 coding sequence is TGTGCCAGCAGCAAAACAGGCTCTGGAAACACCATATATTTT.

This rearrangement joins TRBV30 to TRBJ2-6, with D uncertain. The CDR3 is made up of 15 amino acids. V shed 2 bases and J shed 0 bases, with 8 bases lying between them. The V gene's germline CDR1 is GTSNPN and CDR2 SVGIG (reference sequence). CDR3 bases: TGTGCCTGGAGTCTTTCCAACTCTGGGGCCAACGTCCTGACTTTC. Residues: CAWSLSNSGANVLTF.

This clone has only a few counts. The CDR3 sequence: CASSLAGGRPNEKLFF. In DNA, the CDR3 is TGCGCCAGCAGCTTGGCGGGAGGGCGACCTAATGAAAAACTGTTTTTT. V gene TRBV5-1 combines with J gene TRBJ1-4; D unclear. V lost 0 bases, J lost 3 bases, and 12 bases lay in between. CDR3 size: 16 residues. Germline V gene sequence: CDR1 SGHRS, CDR2 YFSETQ.

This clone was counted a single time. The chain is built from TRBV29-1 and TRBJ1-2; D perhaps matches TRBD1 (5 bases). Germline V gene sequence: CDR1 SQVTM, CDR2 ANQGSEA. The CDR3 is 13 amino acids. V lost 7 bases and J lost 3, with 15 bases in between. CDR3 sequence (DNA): TGCAGCGCAGGCCGGGACGAGTACTATGGCTACACCTTC. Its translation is CSAGRDEYYGYTF.

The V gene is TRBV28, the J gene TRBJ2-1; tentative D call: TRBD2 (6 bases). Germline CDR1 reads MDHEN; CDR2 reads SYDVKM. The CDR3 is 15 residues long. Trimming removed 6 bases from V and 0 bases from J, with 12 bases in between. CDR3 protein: CASSLGTYSYNEQFF. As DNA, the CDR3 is TGTGCCAGCAGCTTGGGGACTTACTCCTACAATGAGCAGTTCTTC.

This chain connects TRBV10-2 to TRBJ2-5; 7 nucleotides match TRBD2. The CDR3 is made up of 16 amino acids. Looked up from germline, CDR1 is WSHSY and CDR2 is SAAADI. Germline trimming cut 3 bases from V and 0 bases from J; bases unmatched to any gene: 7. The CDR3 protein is CASSDRRLADQETQYF. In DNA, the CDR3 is TGCGCCAGCAGTGACAGGCGGCTAGCGGACCAAGAGACCCAGTACTTC.

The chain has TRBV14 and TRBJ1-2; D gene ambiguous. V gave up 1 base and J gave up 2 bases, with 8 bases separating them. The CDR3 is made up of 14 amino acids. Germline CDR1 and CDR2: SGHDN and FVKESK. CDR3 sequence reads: CASSQVGQNYGYTF. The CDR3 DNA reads TGTGCCAGCAGCCAAGTGGGCCAAAACTATGGCTACACCTTC.

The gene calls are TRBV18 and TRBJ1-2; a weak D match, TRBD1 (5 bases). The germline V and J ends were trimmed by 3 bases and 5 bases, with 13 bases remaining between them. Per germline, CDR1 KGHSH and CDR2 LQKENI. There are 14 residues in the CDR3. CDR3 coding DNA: TGTGCCAGCTCACCTCCGACAGTCAGTTATGGCTACACCTTC. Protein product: CASSPPTVSYGYTF.

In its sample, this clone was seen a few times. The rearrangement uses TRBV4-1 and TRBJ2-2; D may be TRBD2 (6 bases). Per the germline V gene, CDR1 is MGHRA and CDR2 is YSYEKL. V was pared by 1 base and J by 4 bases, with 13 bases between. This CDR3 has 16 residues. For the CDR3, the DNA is TGCGCCAGCAGCCAAGCCCTAGCGACGAGCACCGGGGAGCTGTTTTTT. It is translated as CASSQALATSTGELFF.

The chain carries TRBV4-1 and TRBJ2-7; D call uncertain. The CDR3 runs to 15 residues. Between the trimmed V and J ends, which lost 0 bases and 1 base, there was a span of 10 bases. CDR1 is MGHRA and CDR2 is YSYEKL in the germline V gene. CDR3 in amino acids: CASSQDSVASYEQYF. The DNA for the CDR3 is TGCGCCAGCAGCCAAGATTCGGTGGCGTCCTACGAGCAGTACTTC.

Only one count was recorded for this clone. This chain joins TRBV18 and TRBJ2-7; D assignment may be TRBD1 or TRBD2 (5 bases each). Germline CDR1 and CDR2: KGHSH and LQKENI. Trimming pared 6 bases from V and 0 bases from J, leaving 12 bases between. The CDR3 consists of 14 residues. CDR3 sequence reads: CASSRGPDSYEQYF. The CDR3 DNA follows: TGTGCCAGCTCGAGGGGACCGGACTCCTACGAGCAGTACTTC.

The CDR3 DNA sequence: TGTGCCAGTAGTCCACGGACAGGGGCGGTTCAACAGTACTTC. This sequence encodes CASSPRTGAVQQYF. The chain uses TRBV19 and TRBJ2-7; 9 nucleotides line up with TRBD1. V dropped 5 bases and J dropped 10; count of bases not matched to a gene: 12. CDR1 is LNHDA, CDR2 SQIVND, per germline (reference sequence). CDR3 length: 14 amino acids.

For the CDR3, the DNA is TGTGCCAGCAGCCAATTACCGGGGGTAGCGGGTGGCTACACCTTC. This translates into CASSQLPGVAGGYTF. The V call is TRBV14, the J call TRBJ1-2; TRBD1 is a possible D gene (5 bases). Trimming left V 2 bases short and J 7 bases short, with 17 bases between. Germline loops: CDR1 SGHDN, CDR2 FVKESK. The CDR3 covers 15 residues.

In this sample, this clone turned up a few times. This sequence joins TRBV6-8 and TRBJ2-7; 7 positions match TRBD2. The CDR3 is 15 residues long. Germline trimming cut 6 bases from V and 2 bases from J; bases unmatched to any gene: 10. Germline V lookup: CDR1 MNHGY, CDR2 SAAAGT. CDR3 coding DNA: TGTGCCAGCAGCCTTTGGGCTAGCGGAACCTACGAGCAGTACTTC. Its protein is CASSLWASGTYEQYF.

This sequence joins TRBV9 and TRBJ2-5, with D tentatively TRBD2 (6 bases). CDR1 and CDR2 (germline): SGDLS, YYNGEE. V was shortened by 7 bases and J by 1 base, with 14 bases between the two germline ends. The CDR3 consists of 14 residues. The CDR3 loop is CASSGGTLQETQYF. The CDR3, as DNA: TGTGCCAGCTCCGGCGGGACCCTCCAAGAGACCCAGTACTTC.

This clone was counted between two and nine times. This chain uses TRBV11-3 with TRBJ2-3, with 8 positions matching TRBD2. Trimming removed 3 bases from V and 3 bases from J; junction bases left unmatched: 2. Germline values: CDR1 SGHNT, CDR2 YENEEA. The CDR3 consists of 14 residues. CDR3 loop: CASSLGTRTDTQYF. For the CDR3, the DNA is TGTGCCAGCAGCTTGGGGACTAGGACAGATACGCAGTATTTT.